A selection of T cell receptor beta chains follows, all from one sample in a study of vaccination effects on CD4 cells after COVID-19. Antigen specificity for these receptors is unknown. The table came from immunoSEQ multiplex PCR; TCRdb's copy has only in-frame clones and leaves some out. The table has about 43,000 clones, 70% to 80% seen once. Sequencing was performed on CD4+ T cells from PBMCs cultured with SARS-CoV-2 spike peptides, taken before COVID-19 vaccination. The receptors derive from a human donor who received a COVID-19 vaccine. The CDR3 runs from the conserved cysteine through the conserved F or W. The order of the fields is J gene, D gene, V gene, clone size, CDR3 protein, CDR3 DNA. A D gene is named only where the DNA matches it firmly. Only part of the rows carry a size: once, few, many, or a class if the clone is expanded.

TRBJ1-6 . TRBV5-1 few CASSYSAGNNSPLHF TGCGCCAGCAGCTATTCAGCAGGGAATAATTCACCCCTCCACTTT
TRBJ2-1 . TRBV7-3 . CASSFGGSSYNEQFF TGTGCCAGCAGCTTTGGGGGGAGCTCCTACAATGAGCAGTTCTTC
TRBJ1-1 . TRBV6-5 few CASSYSGPMNTEAFF TGTGCCAGCAGTTACAGTGGACCTATGAACACTGAAGCTTTCTTT
TRBJ2-1 TRBD2 TRBV11-2 few CASSSRRVAGGRNEQFF TGTGCCAGCAGCTCTCGAAGGGTAGCGGGGGGGCGAAATGAGCAGTTCTTC
TRBJ1-4 . TRBV19 . CASSAGGTNEKLFF TGTGCCAGTAGCGCGGGGGGCACTAATGAAAAACTGTTTTTT
TRBJ2-2 . TRBV5-6 once CASSPHPNTGELFF TGTGCCAGCAGCCCCCACCCGAACACCGGGGAGCTGTTTTTT
TRBJ2-2 . TRBV11-3 . CASSSPQNTGELFF TGTGCCAGCAGCTCGCCTCAGAACACCGGGGAGCTGTTTTTT
TRBJ1-2 . TRBV5-6 once CASSSDSYGYTF TGTGCCAGCAGCTCTGACAGCTATGGCTACACCTTC
TRBJ1-2 . TRBV24-1 . CATSDLLYNYGYTF TGTGCCACCAGTGATTTGTTGTACAACTATGGCTACACCTTC
TRBJ2-5 . TRBV7-8 . CASSLGLEETQYF TGTGCCAGCAGCCTCGGACTCGAGGAGACCCAGTACTTC
TRBJ2-5 . TRBV19 . CASRLKETQYF TGTGCCAGTAGACTCAAAGAGACCCAGTACTTC
TRBJ2-3 . TRBV5-1 few CASSFISARRGQSDTQYF TGCGCCAGCAGCTTTATCTCGGCACGGAGGGGGCAATCAGATACGCAGTATTTT
TRBJ1-2 . TRBV6-2/TRBV6-3 . CASSYNGEPNYGYTF TGTGCCAGCAGTTACAATGGGGAACCTAACTATGGCTACACCTTC
TRBJ1-5 . TRBV7-8 . CASSLAGGANQPQHF TGTGCCAGCAGCTTAGCCGGGGGTGCCAATCAGCCCCAGCATTTT
TRBJ2-4 . TRBV11-3 . CASSFQHGAKNIQYF TGTGCCAGCAGCTTTCAGCACGGAGCCAAAAACATTCAGTACTTC
TRBJ1-2 TRBD1 TRBV24-1 . CATSDTTGTGTYGYTF TGTGCCACCAGTGATACCACCGGGACAGGGACCTATGGCTACACCTTC
TRBJ2-2 . TRBV29-1 once CSVEPSINTGELFF TGCAGCGTTGAACCGTCAATCAACACCGGGGAGCTGTTTTTT
TRBJ2-5 . TRBV5-1 once CASSLSTDKETQYF TGCGCCAGCAGCTTGAGTACAGATAAAGAGACCCAGTACTTC
TRBJ2-5 . TRBV7-8 . CASSSGVQETQYF TGTGCCAGCAGCTCGGGGGTTCAAGAGACCCAGTACTTC
TRBJ1-6 . TRBV11-2 few CASSLEARERSPLHF TGTGCCAGCAGCTTAGAAGCAAGGGAGCGGTCACCCCTCCACTTT
TRBJ1-1 . TRBV28 . CASRGGGRAEAFF TGTGCCAGCAGAGGAGGGGGTCGGGCTGAAGCTTTCTTT
TRBJ2-3 TRBD2 TRBV5-1 . CASMVAGSTDTQYF TGCGCCAGCATGGTAGCGGGAAGCACAGATACGCAGTATTTT
TRBJ2-3 . TRBV11-3 . CASSRTASTDTQYF TGTGCCAGCAGCAGGACAGCTAGCACAGATACGCAGTATTTT
TRBJ2-3 TRBD1 TRBV19 . CASSGTGQASSTDTQYF TGTGCCAGTAGTGGGACAGGCCAAGCCTCTAGCACAGATACGCAGTATTTT
TRBJ1-1 . TRBV27 once CASSFRTAGEAFF TGTGCCAGCAGTTTTAGGACGGCGGGTGAAGCTTTCTTT
TRBJ2-5 TRBD1 TRBV5-1 . CASSWGQLETQYF TGCGCCAGCAGCTGGGGACAGTTAGAGACCCAGTACTTC
TRBJ1-1 . TRBV2 few CASSNRAQNTEAFF TGTGCCAGCAGTAACAGGGCTCAGAACACTGAAGCTTTCTTT
TRBJ2-5 TRBD1 TRBV29-1 few CSVDQGVETQYF TGCAGCGTTGATCAGGGGGTAGAGACCCAGTACTTC
TRBJ2-5 . TRBV11-2 . CASSLSLGQETQYF TGTGCCAGCAGCTTATCGTTGGGGCAAGAGACCCAGTACTTC
TRBJ2-5 . TRBV29-1 . CSADPAEETQYF TGCAGCGCCGACCCCGCCGAAGAGACCCAGTACTTC
TRBJ2-3 . TRBV6-5 . CASSLGRGPDTQYF TGTGCCAGCAGTTTGGGCAGGGGCCCAGATACGCAGTATTTT
TRBJ2-1 TRBD2 TRBV5-1 . CASSLGRWASGGGEQFF TGCGCCAGCAGCTTGGGGCGGTGGGCTAGCGGGGGCGGTGAGCAGTTCTTC
TRBJ1-3 TRBD1 TRBV18 . CASSPPMGQGNTIYF TGTGCCAGCTCACCACCGATGGGACAGGGGAACACCATATATTTT
TRBJ1-2 . TRBV6-2/TRBV6-3 . CASSYWTSQGYTF TGTGCCAGCAGTTATTGGACATCCCAGGGCTACACCTTC